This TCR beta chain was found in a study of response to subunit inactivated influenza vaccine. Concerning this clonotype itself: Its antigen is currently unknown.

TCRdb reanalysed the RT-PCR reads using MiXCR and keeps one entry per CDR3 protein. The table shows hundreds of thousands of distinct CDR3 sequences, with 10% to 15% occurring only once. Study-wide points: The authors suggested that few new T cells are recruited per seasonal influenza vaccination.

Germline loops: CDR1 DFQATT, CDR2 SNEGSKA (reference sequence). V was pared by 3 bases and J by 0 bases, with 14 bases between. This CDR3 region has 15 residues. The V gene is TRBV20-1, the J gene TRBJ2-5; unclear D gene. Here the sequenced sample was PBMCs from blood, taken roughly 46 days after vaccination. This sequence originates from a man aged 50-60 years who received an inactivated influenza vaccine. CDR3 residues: CSARPVVRYQETQYF. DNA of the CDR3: TGCAGTGCTAGGCCCGTAGTGAGGTACCAAGAGACCCAGTACTTC.